Following are 26 T cell receptor beta chains from one sample sequenced in a study of blood T cell repertoires in COVID-19. Data came from immunoSEQ multiplex PCR; TCRdb stores just in-frame clones and leaves some out. The table records about 97,000 clones, about nine tenths of them present only once. What was sequenced was peripheral blood. Receptors were obtained from a young man with acute or convalescent COVID-19.

This clone was detected only once. The chain is built from TRBV7-9 and TRBJ2-5, with D unclear. The V gene lost 3 bases and the J gene lost 2 bases, with 13 bases spanning the gap. CDR3 length equals 15 residues. Looked up from germline, CDR1 is SEHNR and CDR2 is FQNEAQ (reference sequence). CDR3 sequence reads: CASSFPGGSQETQYF. The CDR3 coding sequence is TGTGCCAGCAGCTTCCCCGGCGGCTCACAAGAGACCCAGTACTTC.

This clone has a handful of counts. This chain uses TRBV9 with TRBJ2-7, with a tentative D call TRBD2 (6 bases). This CDR3 has 14 residues. V shed 4 bases and J shed 6 bases, with 17 bases lying between them. Germline loops: CDR1 SGDLS, CDR2 YYNGEE. CDR3 sequence reads: CASSPTSLLSEQYF. The CDR3, as DNA: TGTGCCAGCAGCCCGACTAGTCTCCTATCCGAGCAGTACTTC.

The V call is TRBV5-8, the J call TRBJ1-2; TRBD1 agrees at 7 bases. This CDR3 spans 14 amino acids. Per the germline V gene, CDR1 is SGHTS and CDR2 is YDEGEE. J was trimmed by 1 base and V by 1 base; bases with no gene match: 1. The CDR3 loop reads CASSLWDSNYGYTF. The CDR3 DNA is TGTGCCAGCAGCTTGTGGGACAGTAACTATGGCTACACCTTC.

The rearrangement links TRBV6-5 to TRBJ1-5; TRBD1 matches 7 bases. Germline CDR1 reads MNHEY; CDR2 reads SVGAGI. Trimming at V came to 6 bases and at J to 8 bases, leaving 7 bases not matched to a gene. CDR3 length: 13 amino acids. CDR3 in DNA: TGTGCCAGCAGCTTGACAGGGCCTGAGCCCCAGCATTTT. Amino acids: CASSLTGPEPQHF.

J is TRBJ1-4 and V is TRBV13; 9 bases are shared with TRBD1. Losses at the gene ends were 0 bases for V and 5 bases for J; bases not matched to a gene: 1. The CDR3 runs to 15 residues. Per the germline V gene, CDR1 is PRHDT and CDR2 is FYEKMQ (reference sequence). Here the CDR3 reads CASSLGTGGNEKLFF. As DNA, the CDR3 is TGTGCCAGCAGCTTAGGGACAGGGGGGAATGAAAAACTGTTTTTT.

The chain is built from TRBV29-1 and TRBJ1-2; tentatively, D is TRBD1 (6 bases). V was clipped by 3 bases and J by 7 bases, with 12 bases between them. The CDR3 sequence is 12 residues long. Germline lookup yields CDR1 SQVTM and CDR2 ANQGSEA. The CDR3 loop reads CSVENRALGYTF. Here the CDR3 DNA reads TGCAGCGTTGAGAACAGGGCCCTTGGCTACACCTTC.

This chain links TRBV24-1 with TRBJ2-7, with TRBD1 matching 7 bases. The CDR3 has 15 amino acids. Trimming took 4 bases from V and 3 from J; bases not matched to a gene: 8. Looked up from germline, CDR1 is KGHDR and CDR2 is SFDVKD. CDR3 sequence reads: CATSESSGQYYEQYF. The CDR3 nucleotides read TGTGCCACCAGTGAATCATCGGGACAGTACTACGAGCAGTACTTC.

This clone has a single count. This chain joins TRBV27 and TRBJ2-7, with TRBD1 matching 12 bases. The length of the CDR3 is 16 residues. CDR1 and CDR2 (germline): MNHEY, SMNVEV (reference sequence). Losses at the gene ends were 5 bases for V and 2 bases for J; bases not matched to a gene: 7. The CDR3 sequence: CASSMGQGAKPYEQYF. The CDR3 DNA reads as TGTGCCAGCAGTATGGGACAGGGGGCGAAACCCTACGAGCAGTACTTC.

The chain has TRBV3-1 (or the pseudogene TRBV3-2) and TRBJ2-3; D is possibly TRBD2 (7 bases). CDR3 size: 17 residues. Between the trimmed V and J ends, which lost 4 bases and 1 base, there was a span of 18 bases. Germline lookup yields CDR1 LGHDT and CDR2 YNNKEL (reference sequence). The CDR3 nucleotides are TGTGCCAGCAGCCGACGGATTTTAGGGGGGGGCACAGATACGCAGTATTTT. Translation: CASSRRILGGGTDTQYF.

The gene calls are TRBV5-6 and TRBJ2-1; 7 bases agree with TRBD1. The CDR3 has 14 residues. Trimming cost V 4 bases and J 7 bases; bases outside gene matches: 8. Looked up from germline, CDR1 is SGHDT and CDR2 is YYEEEE. The CDR3 nucleotides are TGTGCCAGCAGCCCGCTTGGGACAGCAAATGAGCAGTTCTTC. Translation gives CASSPLGTANEQFF.

The chain carries TRBV23-1 and TRBJ1-6; D remains unclear. TRBV23-1 belongs to the ORF category, with a function that is uncertain. The V end lost 7 bases, the J end lost 5 bases, and 18 bases lay between the germline ends. This CDR3 spans 16 amino acids. The CDR3 nucleotides read TGCGCCAGCACCTCAAGAGGTCAGTCCGATAATTCACCCCTCCACTTT. Residues: CASTSRGQSDNSPLHF.

The V gene is TRBV2, the J gene TRBJ2-7, with 8 bases identical to TRBD1. CDR1 and CDR2 (germline): SNHLY, FYNNEI. The CDR3 extends over 15 amino acids. After removal of 1 base from V and 3 bases from J, the junction contained 5 bases not matched to a gene. The DNA of the CDR3 is TGTGCCAGCAGTGAAGATTCAGGGGGCTACTACGAGCAGTACTTC. Protein sequence: CASSEDSGGYYEQYF.

The rearrangement uses TRBV5-6 and TRBJ2-5, with TRBD2 identical over 10 bases. The V segment lost 1 base and the J segment 3 bases; nucleotides outside the gene matches: 9. The CDR3 is made up of 17 amino acids. The V gene's germline CDR1 is SGHDT and CDR2 YYEEEE. In DNA, the CDR3 is TGTGCCAGCAGCTTGTTCGGAGGGCTAGCGGGGGAAGAGACCCAGTACTTC. It is translated as CASSLFGGLAGEETQYF. The full variable domain, completed using reference TRBV5-6 and TRBJ2-5, is DAGVTQSPTHLIKTRGQQVTLRCSPKSGHDTVSWYQQALGQGPQFIFQYYEEEERQRGNFPDRFSGHQFPNYSSELNVNALLLGDSALYLCASSLFGGLAGEETQYFGPGTRLLVL.

The rearrangement links TRBV9 to TRBJ1-2, with TRBD1 matching 7 bases. The CDR3 is 14 residues long. Germline V gives CDR1 SGDLS, CDR2 YYNGEE. The junction had 6 bases not matched to a gene; V was cut back by 2 bases and J by 5 bases. The CDR3 bases are TGTGCCAGCAGCGTTTCCGGGACAGTGTATGGCTACACCTTC. Residues: CASSVSGTVYGYTF.

This clone was seen a handful of times. The chain is built from TRBV24-1 and TRBJ2-3; tentative D call: TRBD1 (5 bases). Trimming stripped 1 base from V and 5 bases from J, with 6 bases between. There are 13 residues in the CDR3. The germline CDR1 and CDR2 sequences are KGHDR and SFDVKD. The chain's CDR3 is CATSDFDRDTQYF. The CDR3 nucleotides read TGTGCCACCAGTGATTTCGACAGAGATACGCAGTATTTT.

For the CDR3, the DNA is TGCGCCAGCAGCTTAGACGGGATGAACACTGAAGCTTTCTTT. It specifies CASSLDGMNTEAFF. V is TRBV5-1 and J is TRBJ1-1; D is undetermined. The germline V gene has CDR1 SGHRS and CDR2 YFSETQ. This CDR3 region has 14 residues. The V end lost 2 bases, the J end lost 0 bases, and 8 bases lay between the germline ends.

The V gene is TRBV30, the J gene TRBJ1-2, with TRBD1 as a possible D gene (6 bases). Germline V CDR1 and CDR2: GTSNPN, SVGIG (reference sequence). The V end was cut by 4 bases, the J end by 6 bases, with 18 bases between. The CDR3 is 14 amino acids. In DNA, the CDR3 is TGTGCCTGGACTTTCAGCAGGGGAGATGATGGCTACACCTTC. As protein: CAWTFSRGDDGYTF.

V is TRBV5-1 and J is TRBJ2-7; D may be TRBD2 (6 bases). Germline V gives CDR1 SGHRS, CDR2 YFSETQ. Trimming left V 0 bases short and J 2 bases short, with 18 bases between. This CDR3 is built from 17 residues. Written as DNA, the CDR3 is TGCGCCAGCAGCTTGGAAGGACCACCCGGGGGTACCTACGAGCAGTACTTC. Amino acids: CASSLEGPPGGTYEQYF.

The chain uses TRBV18 and TRBJ1-2; 11 nucleotides line up with TRBD1. The CDR3 is made up of 16 amino acids. Looked up from germline, CDR1 is KGHSH and CDR2 is LQKENI. The V and J ends lost 2 bases and 2 bases, in that order; junction bases with no gene match: 4. DNA for the CDR3: TGTGCCAGCTCACCAGTCGGACAGGGGGCGAACTATGGCTACACCTTC. The encoded protein is CASSPVGQGANYGYTF.

The rearrangement links TRBV15 to TRBJ2-7, with D perhaps matching TRBD1 (6 bases). Trimming shortened V by 5 bases and J by 2 bases, and 16 bases separated the two germline ends. The CDR3 totals 15 residues. CDR1 is LNHNV and CDR2 is YYDKDF in the germline V gene (reference sequence). DNA for the CDR3: TGTGCCACCAGCGTGTCCCGGGACACCCCCTACGAGCAGTACTTC. Protein: CATSVSRDTPYEQYF.

The CDR3 DNA is TGTGCCAGCAGCCGGCTAGCGGGGGGCTCCAATGAGCAGTTCTTC. This translates into CASSRLAGGSNEQFF. The chain combines TRBV7-8 with TRBJ2-1; 11 bases align to TRBD2. V lost 5 bases and J lost 6; bases outside the gene matches: 6. In germline, CDR1 is SGHVS, CDR2 FQNEAQ. CDR3 length: 15 residues.

The CDR3 here is CATSPRTGASLDEQFF. The CDR3 DNA is TGTGCCACCAGCCCACGGACAGGGGCAAGTTTGGATGAGCAGTTCTTC. This chain connects TRBV24-1 to TRBJ2-1; 9 bases fit TRBD1. V gave up 7 bases and J gave up 8 bases; unmatched junction bases: 14. This CDR3 is 16 amino acids long. Germline V lookup: CDR1 KGHDR, CDR2 SFDVKD.

The gene calls are TRBV3-1 (or the pseudogene TRBV3-2) and TRBJ2-3; 7 bases are shared with TRBD2. V lost 0 bases, J lost 6 bases, and 12 bases stayed unmatched. The CDR3 has 17 amino acids. Looked up from germline, CDR1 is LGHDT and CDR2 is YNNKEL (reference sequence). The CDR3 coding sequence is TGTGCCAGCAGCCAAGATTCAGCGGGATGGAGCGTGGATACGCAGTATTTT. It is translated as CASSQDSAGWSVDTQYF.

The V call is TRBV27, the J call TRBJ2-3; D not certain. The germline V gene has CDR1 MNHEY and CDR2 SMNVEV (reference sequence). This CDR3 has 11 residues. The V end lost 2 bases, the J end lost 5 bases, and 2 bases lay between the germline ends. DNA of the CDR3: TGTGCCAGCAGTTTACGAGATACGCAGTATTTT. Its translation is CASSLRDTQYF.

The chain recombines TRBV24-1 with TRBJ1-4, with 7 bases matching TRBD1. There are 15 residues in the CDR3. The V gene's germline CDR1 is KGHDR and CDR2 SFDVKD. The ends lost 2 bases at V and 3 bases at J; junction bases unmatched: 2. CDR3 residues: CATSDSTGPNEKLFF. The CDR3, as DNA: TGTGCCACCAGTGATTCGACAGGGCCTAATGAAAAACTGTTTTTT.

The genes are TRBV19 and TRBJ2-1; D ambiguous. V lost 4 bases and J lost 3, with 10 bases in between. The germline V gene has CDR1 LNHDA and CDR2 SQIVND (reference sequence). There are 14 residues in the CDR3. The CDR3, as DNA: TGTGCCAGTAGTAGAGGATTAGACTACAATGAGCAGTTCTTC. Protein product: CASSRGLDYNEQFF.